This T cell receptor (beta chain) was sequenced during a study of OX40 agonist ivuxolimab in advanced cancers. Overall study: Earlier anti-PD-1, anti-PD-L1 or anti-CTLA-4 therapy was permitted; roughly 37% had received some. Study results and limitations: At 0.1 to 3.0 mg/kg and by week 6, clonal expansion occurred in CD4+ and CD8+ blood T cells.

TCRdb keeps only in-frame clones here, not all; method: immunoSEQ multiplex PCR. The sample contains tens of thousands of clones, roughly 77% of which appear only once. The CDR3 has 14 residues. Trimming shortened V by 4 bases and J by 5 bases, and 17 bases separated the two germline ends. Per the germline V gene, CDR1 is GTSNPN and CDR2 is SVGIG (reference sequence). A note on this clone: Its antigen is unknown.

This clonotype was obtained from an adult with an advanced solid tumor such as melanoma, head and neck, liver or kidney cancer. The chain carries TRBV30 and TRBJ2-5; D may be TRBD2 (6 bases). Specimen: CD4+ or CD8+ T cells sorted from blood, collected in a trial of the OX40 agonist ivuxolimab. The CDR3 loop reads CAWNPRRGWETQYF. In DNA form, the CDR3 reads TGTGCCTGGAATCCCAGGCGGGGTTGGGAGACCCAGTACTTC. Based on the CDR3 plus reference TRBV30 and TRBJ2-5, the full variable domain is SQTIHQWPATLVQPVGSPLSLECTVEGTSNPNLYWYRQAAGRGLQLLFYSVGIGQISSEVPQNLSASRPQDRQFILSSKKLLLSDSGFYLCAWNPRRGWETQYFGPGTRLLVL.